The rows below give T cell receptor beta chains drawn from one sample of a study of tumor and adjacent non-tumor tissue in lung cancer. TCRdb used MiXCR to reprocess the multiplex PCR reads, holding one entry per CDR3 protein. Found here are more than 120,000 distinct CDR3 sequences, roughly 70% of them singletons; the top ten hold roughly 18%. The specimen sequenced was lung tumor tissue. These TCRs come from a man between 60 and 75 years old with small cell lung cancer. Both conserved end residues are part of each CDR3. The order of the fields is D gene, V gene, clone size, J gene, CDR3 protein, CDR3 DNA. The D gene is left open where the match is weak. Size tells how often a clone was seen (once, few, many) or the class of an expanded clone, and some rows leave it out.

d_call: .
v_call: TRBV28
clone_size: .
j_call: TRBJ1-1
cdr3_aa: CASMDTYTEAFF
cdr3_nt: TGTGCCAGCATGGACACCTACACAGAAGCTTTCTTT

d_call: TRBD2
v_call: TRBV6-5
clone_size: .
j_call: TRBJ2-1
cdr3_aa: CTSRDSGRPNEQFF
cdr3_nt: TGTACCAGCAGAGATAGCGGGCGTCCCAATGAGCAGTTCTTC

d_call: TRBD2
v_call: TRBV28
clone_size: .
j_call: TRBJ2-1
cdr3_aa: CTSSPAGTSGSALDNEQFF
cdr3_nt: TGTACCAGCAGCCCGGCCGGGACTAGCGGGAGTGCCCTCGACAATGAGCAGTTCTTC

d_call: .
v_call: TRBV12-3/TRBV12-4
clone_size: .
j_call: TRBJ1-6
cdr3_aa: CARRQRQISPLHF
cdr3_nt: TGTGCCAGGAGACAAAGACAGATTTCACCCCTCCACTTT

d_call: .
v_call: TRBV6-1
clone_size: .
j_call: TRBJ2-3
cdr3_aa: CASSDRARDTQYF
cdr3_nt: TGTGCCAGCAGTGACCGGGCAAGAGATACGCAGTATTTT

d_call: TRBD1
v_call: TRBV6-5
clone_size: .
j_call: TRBJ1-1
cdr3_aa: CASSYGAGGLAEASF
cdr3_nt: TGTGCCAGCAGTTACGGGGCAGGGGGCCTTGCTGAAGCTTCCTTT

d_call: TRBD2
v_call: TRBV5-4
clone_size: many
j_call: TRBJ2-5
cdr3_aa: CASSPGTSGRVETQYF
cdr3_nt: TGTGCCAGCAGCCCGGGGACTAGCGGGAGAGTAGAGACCCAGTACTTC

d_call: .
v_call: TRBV20-1
clone_size: .
j_call: TRBJ2-5
cdr3_aa: CSARRGGVGLETQYF
cdr3_nt: TGCAGTGCTAGGAGGGGGGGAGTGGGATTGGAGACCCAGTACTTC

d_call: .
v_call: TRBV29-1
clone_size: .
j_call: TRBJ2-7
cdr3_aa: CCVTSVHYEQYF
cdr3_nt: TGCTGCGTTACTTCGGTGCACTACGAGCAGTACTTC

d_call: .
v_call: TRBV20-1
clone_size: .
j_call: TRBJ1-5
cdr3_aa: CSTRDFDGNQPQHF
cdr3_nt: TGTAGTACTAGAGATTTCGATGGCAATCAGCCCCAGCATTTC

d_call: TRBD2
v_call: TRBV28
clone_size: .
j_call: TRBJ2-7
cdr3_aa: CASSLAGRAPYERYF
cdr3_nt: TGTGCCAGCAGTTTGGCCGGGAGGGCCCCCTACGAGCGGTACTTC

d_call: .
v_call: TRBV20-1
clone_size: .
j_call: TRBJ2-5
cdr3_aa: CSARDGSGEEIQYF
cdr3_nt: TGCAGTGCTAGAGATGGGTCGGGGGAAGAGATCCAGTACTTT

d_call: TRBD1
v_call: TRBV5-1
clone_size: .
j_call: TRBJ2-5
cdr3_aa: CASSLRQGRETQYF
cdr3_nt: TGCGCCAGCAGCCTACGACAGGGGCGAGAGACCCAGTACTTC

d_call: .
v_call: TRBV29-1
clone_size: .
j_call: TRBJ1-1
cdr3_aa: CSVQTTASTEAFF
cdr3_nt: TGCAGCGTTCAGACGACAGCGAGCACTGAAGCTTTCTTT

d_call: .
v_call: TRBV2
clone_size: .
j_call: TRBJ1-4
cdr3_aa: CASTSWAELFF
cdr3_nt: TGTGCCAGCACCTCATGGGCGGAACTGTTTTTT

d_call: TRBD1
v_call: TRBV11-2
clone_size: .
j_call: TRBJ1-1
cdr3_aa: CARSYTGGNEAFF
cdr3_nt: TGTGCCAGAAGCTACACAGGGGGCAATGAAGCTTTCTTT

d_call: .
v_call: TRBV28
clone_size: .
j_call: TRBJ1-2
cdr3_aa: CATTDPGYGYTF
cdr3_nt: TGTGCCACCACCGACCCAGGCTATGGCTACACCTTC

d_call: .
v_call: TRBV20-1
clone_size: .
j_call: TRBJ1-3
cdr3_aa: CSARDPGQPLGNTIYF
cdr3_nt: TGCAGTGCTAGAGATCCGGGTCAGCCCCTCGGAAACACCATATATTTT

d_call: TRBD1
v_call: TRBV6-5
clone_size: .
j_call: TRBJ1-1
cdr3_aa: CASLGTGWGDAEAFF
cdr3_nt: TGTGCTAGTCTGGGGACAGGGTGGGGTGACGCTGAAGCTTTCTTT

d_call: .
v_call: TRBV20-1
clone_size: .
j_call: TRBJ2-1
cdr3_aa: CSVRGVTNNEQFF
cdr3_nt: TGCAGTGTCCGCGGCGTGACAAATAATGAGCAGTTCTTC

d_call: .
v_call: TRBV5-1
clone_size: few
j_call: TRBJ2-5
cdr3_aa: CASSTQETQYF
cdr3_nt: TGCGCCAGCAGCACCCAAGAGACCCAGTACTTC

d_call: .
v_call: TRBV6-1
clone_size: .
j_call: TRBJ1-2
cdr3_aa: CASTPTSLGVGYGYTF
cdr3_nt: TGTGCCAGCACACCAACAAGCCTCGGGGTAGGCTATGGCTACACCTTC

d_call: .
v_call: TRBV11-2
clone_size: many
j_call: TRBJ2-7
cdr3_aa: CASSPLGVHEQYF
cdr3_nt: TGTGCCAGCAGTCCGCTGGGGGTCCACGAGCAGTACTTC

d_call: TRBD1
v_call: TRBV6-5
clone_size: .
j_call: TRBJ1-5
cdr3_aa: CASSQRYRDRANQPQHF
cdr3_nt: TGTGCCAGCAGTCAACGATACCGGGACAGGGCTAATCAGCCCCAGCATTTT

d_call: .
v_call: TRBV20-1
clone_size: .
j_call: TRBJ2-2
cdr3_aa: CSARDARIFGDLFF
cdr3_nt: TGCAGTGCTAGAGATGCGAGGATCTTCGGGGACCTGTTTTTT

d_call: .
v_call: TRBV12-3/TRBV12-4
clone_size: .
j_call: TRBJ2-3
cdr3_aa: CASRELTGIGTDTQYF
cdr3_nt: TGTGCCAGCAGAGAACTAACGGGAATCGGCACAGATACGCAGTATTTT

d_call: .
v_call: TRBV6-1
clone_size: .
j_call: TRBJ2-5
cdr3_aa: CASSARNQETQYF
cdr3_nt: TGTGCCAGCAGTGCTAGGAACCAAGAGACCCAGTACTTC

d_call: TRBD1
v_call: TRBV6-6
clone_size: .
j_call: TRBJ1-6
cdr3_aa: CTSSYSGQGFGSPLRF
cdr3_nt: TGTACCAGCAGTTACTCCGGACAGGGGTTTGGGTCACCCCTCCGCTTT

d_call: .
v_call: TRBV6-1
clone_size: .
j_call: TRBJ1-2
cdr3_aa: CASAGQSGIYGYTF
cdr3_nt: TGTGCCAGCGCTGGACAGAGTGGTATTTATGGCTACACCTTC

d_call: .
v_call: TRBV5-1
clone_size: .
j_call: TRBJ2-3
cdr3_aa: CASSPSPLQRLDTQYF
cdr3_nt: TGCGCCAGCAGCCCGTCTCCGCTCCAGAGGTTAGATACGCAGTATTTT

d_call: TRBD2
v_call: TRBV6-6
clone_size: .
j_call: TRBJ2-1
cdr3_aa: CASSYIAGTFYSEQFF
cdr3_nt: TGTGCCAGCAGTTACATAGCGGGTACATTCTACAGTGAGCAGTTCTTC

d_call: .
v_call: TRBV7-9
clone_size: .
j_call: TRBJ1-1
cdr3_aa: CASSPGQLEAFF
cdr3_nt: TGTGCCAGCAGCCCCGGACAGCTTGAAGCTTTCTTT

d_call: TRBD2
v_call: TRBV6-6
clone_size: .
j_call: TRBJ2-5
cdr3_aa: CASRTSGVKGEAQYF
cdr3_nt: TGTGCCAGCAGAACTAGCGGGGTGAAGGGGGAGGCCCAGTACTTC

d_call: TRBD2
v_call: TRBV12-3/TRBV12-4
clone_size: many
j_call: TRBJ2-1
cdr3_aa: CASTASGGNEQFF
cdr3_nt: TGTGCCAGCACCGCTAGCGGGGGCAATGAGCAGTTCTTC

d_call: .
v_call: TRBV5-1
clone_size: .
j_call: TRBJ2-1
cdr3_aa: CASSLGDSSYGEQFF
cdr3_nt: TGCGCCAGCAGCTTGGGGGACTCATCCTACGGTGAGCAGTTCTTC

d_call: .
v_call: TRBV6-1
clone_size: .
j_call: TRBJ1-5
cdr3_aa: CANTGGDRSQPQHF
cdr3_nt: TGTGCCAACACGGGGGGCGATCGGTCCCAGCCCCAGCATTTT

d_call: TRBD2
v_call: TRBV29-1
clone_size: few
j_call: TRBJ2-5
cdr3_aa: CSVAGLAGVAETQYF
cdr3_nt: TGCAGCGTTGCGGGACTAGCGGGAGTAGCGGAGACCCAGTACTTC

d_call: .
v_call: TRBV4-1
clone_size: .
j_call: TRBJ1-2
cdr3_aa: CANSQDRGLRYVYTF
cdr3_nt: TGCGCCAACAGCCAAGATCGGGGACTAAGATATGTCTACACCTTC

d_call: .
v_call: TRBV5-1
clone_size: .
j_call: TRBJ1-5
cdr3_aa: CASSLGGDRNQPQHF
cdr3_nt: TGCGCCAGCAGCTTGGGCGGGGATAGGAACCAGCCCCAGCATTTT

d_call: .
v_call: TRBV28
clone_size: few
j_call: TRBJ1-4
cdr3_aa: CASGGADATNEKLFF
cdr3_nt: TGTGCCAGCGGGGGGGCGGATGCAACTAATGAAAAACTGTTTTTT

d_call: .
v_call: TRBV24-1
clone_size: .
j_call: TRBJ2-1
cdr3_aa: CATWQHGIRDNEQFF
cdr3_nt: TGTGCCACCTGGCAACATGGGATTCGGGACAATGAGCAGTTCTTC

d_call: .
v_call: TRBV11-3
clone_size: .
j_call: TRBJ2-7
cdr3_aa: CASSLSDGGINSYEQYF
cdr3_nt: TGTGCCAGCAGCTTAAGCGATGGCGGGATTAACTCCTACGAGCAGTACTTC

d_call: .
v_call: TRBV20-1
clone_size: few
j_call: TRBJ1-2
cdr3_aa: CSARDADHGYTF
cdr3_nt: TGCAGTGCTAGGGACGCAGATCATGGCTACACCTTC

d_call: TRBD2
v_call: TRBV20-1
clone_size: .
j_call: TRBJ2-5
cdr3_aa: CSARGGLAGGHQETQYF
cdr3_nt: TGCAGTGCTAGGGGCGGACTAGCGGGAGGCCACCAAGAGACCCAGTACTTC

d_call: .
v_call: TRBV14
clone_size: .
j_call: TRBJ1-1
cdr3_aa: CASSQDENTEAFF
cdr3_nt: TGTGCCAGCAGCCAAGACGAGAACACTGAAGCTTTCTTT

d_call: .
v_call: TRBV11-1
clone_size: .
j_call: TRBJ2-5
cdr3_aa: CASSLGQPQETQYF
cdr3_nt: TGTGCCAGCAGCCTGGGACAACCCCAAGAGACCCAGTACTTT

d_call: .
v_call: TRBV4-2
clone_size: many
j_call: TRBJ2-7
cdr3_aa: CASSQGTGRYEQYF
cdr3_nt: TGTGCCAGCAGCCAAGGCACGGGGAGGTACGAGCAGTACTTC

d_call: .
v_call: TRBV11-3
clone_size: .
j_call: TRBJ2-7
cdr3_aa: CAGSTLDVFYEQYF
cdr3_nt: TGTGCCGGCAGCACACTCGACGTTTTCTACGAGCAGTACTTT

d_call: TRBD1
v_call: TRBV12-3/TRBV12-4
clone_size: many
j_call: TRBJ2-7
cdr3_aa: CASSDRAAYEQYF
cdr3_nt: TGTGCCAGCAGCGACAGGGCGGCCTACGAGCAGTACTTC

d_call: TRBD2
v_call: TRBV11-2
clone_size: .
j_call: TRBJ2-3
cdr3_aa: CASNFSREGTDTRYF
cdr3_nt: TGTGCCAGCAACTTTAGCCGGGAGGGCACAGATACGCGGTATTTT

d_call: TRBD2
v_call: TRBV10-1
clone_size: .
j_call: TRBJ2-1
cdr3_aa: CASSSGTSGSDSYNEQFF
cdr3_nt: TGCGCCAGCAGTTCCGGGACTAGCGGGAGCGATTCCTACAATGAGCAGTTCTTC

d_call: .
v_call: TRBV20-1
clone_size: few
j_call: TRBJ2-3
cdr3_aa: CSATTDMQYF
cdr3_nt: TGTAGTGCTACTACAGATATGCAATATTTT

d_call: TRBD2
v_call: TRBV11-2
clone_size: .
j_call: TRBJ2-5
cdr3_aa: CASSASGTSGSREAQYF
cdr3_nt: TGTGCCAGCAGCGCCTCCGGGACTAGCGGGTCGCGGGAGGCCCAATACTTC

d_call: TRBD1
v_call: TRBV12-3/TRBV12-4
clone_size: .
j_call: TRBJ2-1
cdr3_aa: CASSSRDRANNEQFF
cdr3_nt: TGTGCCAGCAGTTCCCGGGACAGGGCCAACAATGAGCAGTTCTTC

d_call: .
v_call: TRBV12-3/TRBV12-4
clone_size: .
j_call: TRBJ2-3
cdr3_aa: CAITRGARDTQYF
cdr3_nt: TGTGCCATCACACGAGGAGCCAGAGATACGCAGTATTTT

d_call: .
v_call: TRBV10-3
clone_size: once
j_call: TRBJ2-2
cdr3_aa: CATQHVGDAGELFF
cdr3_nt: TGTGCCACCCAACACGTAGGTGACGCCGGGGAGCTGTTTTTT

d_call: TRBD1
v_call: TRBV11-1
clone_size: .
j_call: TRBJ1-1
cdr3_aa: CASCRNPGQEKNTEAFF
cdr3_nt: TGTGCCAGCTGCCGCAACCCGGGACAGGAAAAAAACACTGAAGCTTTCTTT

d_call: TRBD1
v_call: TRBV5-5
clone_size: .
j_call: TRBJ1-1
cdr3_aa: CTSRYRQGATEAFF
cdr3_nt: TGTACCAGCAGATATAGACAGGGGGCCACTGAAGCTTTCTTT

d_call: TRBD1
v_call: TRBV20-1
clone_size: many
j_call: TRBJ1-1
cdr3_aa: CSAPGQSMNTEAFF
cdr3_nt: TGCAGTGCTCCGGGACAGTCTATGAACACTGAAGCTTTCTTT